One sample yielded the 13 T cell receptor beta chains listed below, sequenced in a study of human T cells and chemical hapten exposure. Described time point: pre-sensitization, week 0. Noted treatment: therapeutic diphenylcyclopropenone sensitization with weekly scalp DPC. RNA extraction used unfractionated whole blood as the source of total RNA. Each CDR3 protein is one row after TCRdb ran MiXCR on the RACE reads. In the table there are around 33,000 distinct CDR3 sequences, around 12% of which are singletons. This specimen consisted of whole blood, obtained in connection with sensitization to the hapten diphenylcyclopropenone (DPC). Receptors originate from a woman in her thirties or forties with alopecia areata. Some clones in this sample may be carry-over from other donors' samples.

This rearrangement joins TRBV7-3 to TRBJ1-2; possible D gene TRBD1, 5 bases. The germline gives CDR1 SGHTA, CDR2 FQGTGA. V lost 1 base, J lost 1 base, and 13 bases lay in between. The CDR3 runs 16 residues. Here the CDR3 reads CASSLNVGDHNYGYTF. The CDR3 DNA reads TGTGCCAGCAGCTTAAACGTAGGGGATCATAACTATGGCTACACCTTC.

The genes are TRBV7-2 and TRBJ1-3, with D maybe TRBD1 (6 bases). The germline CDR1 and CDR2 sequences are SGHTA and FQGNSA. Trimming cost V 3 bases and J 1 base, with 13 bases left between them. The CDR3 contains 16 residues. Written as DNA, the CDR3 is TGTGCCAGCAGCTTTTTTCTACAGGGTTCTGGAAACACCATATATTTT. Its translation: CASSFFLQGSGNTIYF.

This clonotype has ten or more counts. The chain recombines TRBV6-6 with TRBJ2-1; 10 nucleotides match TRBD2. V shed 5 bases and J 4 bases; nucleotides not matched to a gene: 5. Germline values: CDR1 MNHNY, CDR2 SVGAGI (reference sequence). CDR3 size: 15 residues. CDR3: CASSRTSGSYNEQFF. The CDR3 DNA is TGTGCCAGCAGTCGGACTAGCGGCTCATACAATGAGCAGTTCTTC.

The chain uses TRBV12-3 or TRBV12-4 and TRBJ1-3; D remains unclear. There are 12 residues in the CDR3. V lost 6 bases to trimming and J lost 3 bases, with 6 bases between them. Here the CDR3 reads CASRGFGNTIYF. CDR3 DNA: TGTGCCAGCAGGGGGTTTGGAAACACCATATATTTT.

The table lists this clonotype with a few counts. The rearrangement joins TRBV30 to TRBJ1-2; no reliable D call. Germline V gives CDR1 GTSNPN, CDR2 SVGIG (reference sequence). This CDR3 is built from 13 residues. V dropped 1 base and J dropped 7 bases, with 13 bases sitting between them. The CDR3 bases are TGTGCCTGGAGTGCACCGCCCTATGGTGGCTACACCTTC. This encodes CAWSAPPYGGYTF.

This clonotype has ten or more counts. CDR3 DNA: TGTGCCAGCTCTTCAGACAGGGCTTGGTCACCCCTCCACTTT. This sequence encodes CASSSDRAWSPLHF. The chain joins TRBV18 to TRBJ1-6; 7 nucleotides match TRBD1. V lost 6 bases, J lost 10 bases, and 9 bases stayed unmatched. This CDR3 comprises 14 residues. Germline values: CDR1 KGHSH, CDR2 LQKENI. The entire variable domain, with the rest obtained from reference TRBV18 and TRBJ1-6, is as follows: NAGVMQNPRHLVRRRGQEARLRCSPMKGHSHVYWYRQLPEEGLKFMVYLQKENIIDESGMPKERFSAEFPKEGPSILRIQQVVRGDSAAYFCASSSDRAWSPLHFGNGTRLTVT.

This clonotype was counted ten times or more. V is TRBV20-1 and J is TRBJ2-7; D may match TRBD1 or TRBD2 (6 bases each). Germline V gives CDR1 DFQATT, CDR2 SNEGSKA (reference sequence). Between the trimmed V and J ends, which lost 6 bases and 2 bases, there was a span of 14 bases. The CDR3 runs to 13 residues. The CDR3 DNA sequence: TGCAGTGCGGGGGGTGACAGGACCTACGAGCAGTACTTC. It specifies CSAGGDRTYEQYF.

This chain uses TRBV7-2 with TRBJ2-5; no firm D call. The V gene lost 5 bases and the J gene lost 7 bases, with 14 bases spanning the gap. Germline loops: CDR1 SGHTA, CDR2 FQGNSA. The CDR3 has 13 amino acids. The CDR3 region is CASSPVRSGTQYF. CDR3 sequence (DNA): TGTGCCAGCAGCCCCGTCAGGTCAGGGACCCAGTACTTC.

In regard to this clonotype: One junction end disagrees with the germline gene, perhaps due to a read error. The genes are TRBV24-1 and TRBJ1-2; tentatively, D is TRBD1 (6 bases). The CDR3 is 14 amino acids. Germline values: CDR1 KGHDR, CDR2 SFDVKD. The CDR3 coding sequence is TGTGCCACCAGTGACCCAATCCAACCGGGACACCTGGACTTC. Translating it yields CATSDPIQPGHLDF.

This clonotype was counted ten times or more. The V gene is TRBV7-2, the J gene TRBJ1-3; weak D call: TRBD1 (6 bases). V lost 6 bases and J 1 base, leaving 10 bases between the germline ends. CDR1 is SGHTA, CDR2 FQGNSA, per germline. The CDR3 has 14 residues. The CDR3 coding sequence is TGTGCCAGCAGGATAGGGGGTTCTGGAAACACCATATATTTT. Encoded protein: CASRIGGSGNTIYF.

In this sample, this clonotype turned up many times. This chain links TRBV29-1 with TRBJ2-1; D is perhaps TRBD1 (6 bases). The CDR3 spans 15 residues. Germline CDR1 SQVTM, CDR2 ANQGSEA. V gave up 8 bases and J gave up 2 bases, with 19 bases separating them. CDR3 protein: CSITTGDTPYNEQFF. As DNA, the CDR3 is TGCAGCATAACGACAGGCGACACTCCCTACAATGAGCAGTTCTTC.

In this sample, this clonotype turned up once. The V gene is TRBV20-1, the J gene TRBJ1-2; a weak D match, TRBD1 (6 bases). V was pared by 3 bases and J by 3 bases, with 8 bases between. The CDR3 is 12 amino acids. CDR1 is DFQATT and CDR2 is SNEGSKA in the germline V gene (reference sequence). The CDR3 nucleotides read TGCAGTGCTAGGAGACAGGACTATGGCTACACCTTC. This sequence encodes CSARRQDYGYTF.

CDR3 residues: CASSRTGNYGYTF. CDR3 in DNA: TGCGCCAGCAGCCGGACAGGGAACTATGGCTACACCTTC. The V and J genes are TRBV4-1 and TRBJ1-2; 8 bases line up with TRBD1. The CDR3 runs 13 residues. V was pared by 4 bases and J by 2 bases, with 0 bases of the junction left unmatched. In germline, CDR1 is MGHRA, CDR2 YSYEKL.